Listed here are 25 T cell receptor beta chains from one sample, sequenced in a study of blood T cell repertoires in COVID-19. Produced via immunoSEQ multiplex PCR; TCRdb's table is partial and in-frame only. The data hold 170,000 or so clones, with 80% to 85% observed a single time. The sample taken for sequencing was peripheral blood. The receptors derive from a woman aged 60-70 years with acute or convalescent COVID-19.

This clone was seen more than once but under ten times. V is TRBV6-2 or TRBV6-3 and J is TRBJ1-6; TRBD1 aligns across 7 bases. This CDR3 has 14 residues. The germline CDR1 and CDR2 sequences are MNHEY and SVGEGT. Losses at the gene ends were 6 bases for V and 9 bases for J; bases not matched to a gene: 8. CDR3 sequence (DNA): TGTGCCAGCAGCCCTTCGACAGGGAGTTCACCCCTCCACTTT. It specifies CASSPSTGSSPLHF.

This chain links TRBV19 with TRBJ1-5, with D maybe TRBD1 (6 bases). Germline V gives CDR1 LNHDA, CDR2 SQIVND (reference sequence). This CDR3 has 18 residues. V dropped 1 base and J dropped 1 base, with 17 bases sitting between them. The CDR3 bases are TGTGCCAGTAGTATAGTTCCTCCCTTACAGGGAAGCAATCAGCCCCAGCATTTT. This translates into CASSIVPPLQGSNQPQHF.

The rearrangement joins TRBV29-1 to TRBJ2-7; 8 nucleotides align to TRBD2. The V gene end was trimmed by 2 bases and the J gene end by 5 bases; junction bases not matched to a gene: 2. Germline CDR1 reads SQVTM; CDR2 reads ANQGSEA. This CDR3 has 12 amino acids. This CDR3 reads CSVERGGHEQYF. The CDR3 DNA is TGCAGCGTTGAACGGGGGGGACACGAGCAGTACTTC.

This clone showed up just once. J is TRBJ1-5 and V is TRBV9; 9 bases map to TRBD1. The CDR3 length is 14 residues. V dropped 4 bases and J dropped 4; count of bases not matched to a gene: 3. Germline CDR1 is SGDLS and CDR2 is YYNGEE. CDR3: CASSPDRGNQPQHF. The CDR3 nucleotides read TGTGCCAGCAGCCCCGACAGGGGGAATCAGCCCCAGCATTTT.

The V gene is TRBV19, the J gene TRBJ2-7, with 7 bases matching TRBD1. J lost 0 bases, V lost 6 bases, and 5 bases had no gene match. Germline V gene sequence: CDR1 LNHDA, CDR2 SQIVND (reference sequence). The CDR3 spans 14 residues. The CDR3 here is CASRTTGSSYEQYF. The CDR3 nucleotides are TGTGCCAGTAGGACGACAGGGAGCTCCTACGAGCAGTACTTC.

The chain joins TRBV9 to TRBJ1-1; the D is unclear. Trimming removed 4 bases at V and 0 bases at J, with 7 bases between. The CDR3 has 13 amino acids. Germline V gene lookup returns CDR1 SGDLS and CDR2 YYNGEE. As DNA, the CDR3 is TGTGCCAGCAGCCTCACAGTGAACACTGAAGCTTTCTTT. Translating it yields CASSLTVNTEAFF.

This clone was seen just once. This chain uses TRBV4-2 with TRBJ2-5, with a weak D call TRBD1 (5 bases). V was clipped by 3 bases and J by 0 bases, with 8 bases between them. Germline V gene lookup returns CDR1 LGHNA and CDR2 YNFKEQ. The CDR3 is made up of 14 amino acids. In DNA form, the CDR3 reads TGTGCCAGCAGCCAGCAGGGCAACCAAGAGACCCAGTACTTC. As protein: CASSQQGNQETQYF.

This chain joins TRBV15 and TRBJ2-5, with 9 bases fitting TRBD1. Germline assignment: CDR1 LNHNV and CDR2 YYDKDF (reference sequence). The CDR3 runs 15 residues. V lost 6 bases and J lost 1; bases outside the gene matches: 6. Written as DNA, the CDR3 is TGTGCCACCAGTAGTAACAGGGGGCTCCAAGAGACCCAGTACTTC. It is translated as CATSSNRGLQETQYF.

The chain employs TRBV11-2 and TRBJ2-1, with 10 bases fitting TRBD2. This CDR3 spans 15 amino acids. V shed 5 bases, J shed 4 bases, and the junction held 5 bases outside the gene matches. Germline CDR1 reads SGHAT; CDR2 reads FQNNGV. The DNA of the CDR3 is TGTGCCAGCAGCCCCCTAGCGGGGGCATACAATGAGCAGTTCTTC. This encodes CASSPLAGAYNEQFF.

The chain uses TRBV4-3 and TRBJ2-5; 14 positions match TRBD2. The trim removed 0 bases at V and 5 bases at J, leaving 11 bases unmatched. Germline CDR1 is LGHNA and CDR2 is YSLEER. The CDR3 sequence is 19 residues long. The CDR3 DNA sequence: TGCGCCAGCAGCCAAGAAACGGGGACTAGCGGGGGAGGGGGCGAGACCCAGTACTTC. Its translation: CASSQETGTSGGGGETQYF.

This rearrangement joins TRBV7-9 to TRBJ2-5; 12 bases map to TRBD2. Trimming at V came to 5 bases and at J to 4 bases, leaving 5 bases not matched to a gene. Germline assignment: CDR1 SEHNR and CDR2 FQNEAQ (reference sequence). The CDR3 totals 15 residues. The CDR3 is CASSPTSGGIETQYF. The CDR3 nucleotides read TGTGCCAGCAGCCCTACTAGCGGGGGGATAGAGACCCAGTACTTC.

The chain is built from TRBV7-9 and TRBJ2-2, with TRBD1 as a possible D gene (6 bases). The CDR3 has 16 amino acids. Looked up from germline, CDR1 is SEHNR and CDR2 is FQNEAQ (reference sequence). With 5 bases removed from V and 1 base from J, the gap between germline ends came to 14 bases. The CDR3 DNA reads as TGTGCCAGCAGCGGGGCAGGGGTGTGGAACACCGGGGAGCTGTTTTTT. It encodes CASSGAGVWNTGELFF.

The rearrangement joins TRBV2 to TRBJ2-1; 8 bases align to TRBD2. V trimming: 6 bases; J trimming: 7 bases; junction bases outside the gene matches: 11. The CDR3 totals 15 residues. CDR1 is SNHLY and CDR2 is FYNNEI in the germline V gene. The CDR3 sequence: CASRSRSGGLNEQFF. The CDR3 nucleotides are TGTGCCAGCAGGTCGAGGAGCGGGGGATTGAATGAGCAGTTCTTC.

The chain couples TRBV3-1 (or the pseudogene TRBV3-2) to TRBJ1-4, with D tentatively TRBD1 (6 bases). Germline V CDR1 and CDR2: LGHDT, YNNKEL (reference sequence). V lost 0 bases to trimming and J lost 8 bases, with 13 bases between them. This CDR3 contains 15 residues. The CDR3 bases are TGTGCCAGCAGCCAAGAGGGGGGGCTGAGGGAAAAACTGTTTTTT. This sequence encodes CASSQEGGLREKLFF.

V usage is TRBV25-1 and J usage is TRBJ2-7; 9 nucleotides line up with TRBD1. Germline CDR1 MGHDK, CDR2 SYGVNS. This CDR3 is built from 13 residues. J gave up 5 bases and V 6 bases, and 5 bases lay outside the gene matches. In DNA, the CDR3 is TGTGCCAGCAGGGACAGGGGAACCGACGAGCAGTACTTC. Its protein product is CASRDRGTDEQYF.

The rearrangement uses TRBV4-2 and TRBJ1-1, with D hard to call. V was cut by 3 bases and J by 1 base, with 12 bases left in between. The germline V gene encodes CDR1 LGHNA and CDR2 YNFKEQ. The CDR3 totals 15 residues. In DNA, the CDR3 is TGTGCCAGCAGCCAGCGCGACATGGGGAACACTGAAGCTTTCTTT. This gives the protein CASSQRDMGNTEAFF.

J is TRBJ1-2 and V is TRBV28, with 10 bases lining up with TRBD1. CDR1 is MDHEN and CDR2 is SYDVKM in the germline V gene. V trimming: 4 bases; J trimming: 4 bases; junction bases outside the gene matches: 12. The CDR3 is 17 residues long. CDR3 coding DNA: TGTGCCAGCAGTTCGGGCAGTGGGACAGGGGTCCTCTATGGCTACACCTTC. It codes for CASSSGSGTGVLYGYTF.

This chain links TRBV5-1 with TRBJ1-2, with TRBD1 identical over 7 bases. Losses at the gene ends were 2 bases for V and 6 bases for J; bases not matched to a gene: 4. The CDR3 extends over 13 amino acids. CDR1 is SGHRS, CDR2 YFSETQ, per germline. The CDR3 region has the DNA TGCGCCAGCAGCTTACAGGGGAATAATGGCTACACCTTC. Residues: CASSLQGNNGYTF.

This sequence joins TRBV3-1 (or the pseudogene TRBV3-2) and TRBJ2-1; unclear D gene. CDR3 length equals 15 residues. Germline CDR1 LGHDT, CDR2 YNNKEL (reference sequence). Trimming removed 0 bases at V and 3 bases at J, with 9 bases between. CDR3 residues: CASSQDTPCYNEQFF. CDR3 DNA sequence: TGTGCCAGCAGCCAAGATACACCTTGCTACAATGAGCAGTTCTTC.

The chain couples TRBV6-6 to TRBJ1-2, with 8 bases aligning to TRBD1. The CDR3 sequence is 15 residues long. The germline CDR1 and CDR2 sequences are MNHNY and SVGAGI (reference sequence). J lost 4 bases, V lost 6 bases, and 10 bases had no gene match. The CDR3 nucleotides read TGTGCCAGCAGGAATACAGGGGGTGATAGCTATGGCTACACCTTC. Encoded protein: CASRNTGGDSYGYTF.

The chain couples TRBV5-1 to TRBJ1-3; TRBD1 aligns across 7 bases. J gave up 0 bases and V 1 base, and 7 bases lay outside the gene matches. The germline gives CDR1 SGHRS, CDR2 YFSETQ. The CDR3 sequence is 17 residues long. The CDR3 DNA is TGCGCCAGCAGCTTGTGGTTAACAGGGGCCTCTGGAAACACCATATATTTT. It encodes CASSLWLTGASGNTIYF.

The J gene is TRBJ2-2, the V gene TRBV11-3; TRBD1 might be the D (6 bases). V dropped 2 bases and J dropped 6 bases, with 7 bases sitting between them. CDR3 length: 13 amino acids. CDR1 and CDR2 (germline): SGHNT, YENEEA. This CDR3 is CASSLTGSGELFF. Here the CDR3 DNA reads TGTGCCAGCAGCTTAACAGGGTCCGGGGAGCTGTTTTTT.

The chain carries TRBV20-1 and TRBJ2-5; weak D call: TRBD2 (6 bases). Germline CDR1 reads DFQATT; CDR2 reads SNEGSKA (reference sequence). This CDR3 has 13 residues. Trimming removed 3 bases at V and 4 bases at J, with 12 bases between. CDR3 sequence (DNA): TGCAGTGCTAGTTTCGGGGGAGGAGAGACCCAGTACTTC. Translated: CSASFGGGETQYF.

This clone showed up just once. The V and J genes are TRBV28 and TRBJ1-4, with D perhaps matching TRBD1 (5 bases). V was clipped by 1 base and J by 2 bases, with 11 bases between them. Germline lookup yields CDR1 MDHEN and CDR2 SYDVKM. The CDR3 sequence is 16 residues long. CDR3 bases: TGTGCCAGCAGTTTATCCCAGGGTGGGACTAATGAAAAACTGTTTTTT. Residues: CASSLSQGGTNEKLFF.

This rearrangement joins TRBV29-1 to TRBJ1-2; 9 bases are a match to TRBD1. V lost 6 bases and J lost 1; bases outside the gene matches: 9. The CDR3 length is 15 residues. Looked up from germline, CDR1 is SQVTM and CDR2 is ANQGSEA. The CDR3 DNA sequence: TGCAGCGTGGAACAGGGGGCTGGGGTTAACTATGGCTACACCTTC. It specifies CSVEQGAGVNYGYTF.